The rows below give T cell receptor beta chains drawn from one sample of a study of OX40 agonist ivuxolimab in advanced cancers. Measured with immunoSEQ multiplex PCR; TCRdb has only the in-frame clones, and not every one. The sample lists 55,000 to 75,000 clones, around 90% occurring once. Sample: CD4+ or CD8+ T cells sorted from blood, taken in a trial of the OX40 agonist ivuxolimab. Source of these receptors: an adult with an advanced solid tumor such as melanoma, head and neck, liver or kidney cancer. CDR3s leave out the opening cysteine and the closing phenylalanine or tryptophan. Fields, in order: CDR3 protein, V gene.

CDR3 protein: ASTPPHSNTEAF
V gene: TRBV25-1

CDR3 protein: ASSSLHEQF
V gene: TRBV6-5

CDR3 protein: ATSRGRTSEQY
V gene: TRBV15

CDR3 protein: ASSLEGQELNEKLF
V gene: TRBV5-4

CDR3 protein: ASSLVTPTSMQF
V gene: TRBV7-2

CDR3 protein: ASSWGVNTEAF
V gene: TRBV5-1

CDR3 protein: ASSRQGTYEQY
V gene: TRBV7-2

CDR3 protein: ASSPGLAGGYEQF
V gene: TRBV28

CDR3 protein: ASSVAAGGVDEQF
V gene: TRBV9

CDR3 protein: ASSPRTGQSLFEEKLF
V gene: TRBV5-1

CDR3 protein: AIGSRNSPLH
V gene: TRBV7-3

CDR3 protein: ASSLPGVRGYT
V gene: TRBV7-2

CDR3 protein: ATRQGGTEAF
V gene: TRBV7-9

CDR3 protein: ASSSGTLEEKLF
V gene: TRBV28

CDR3 protein: ASSWGETQY
V gene: TRBV2

CDR3 protein: ASSPGQYDNEQF
V gene: TRBV5-1

CDR3 protein: SVEPQRDTQY
V gene: TRBV29-1

CDR3 protein: ASTLPGVSYEQY
V gene: TRBV27

CDR3 protein: ASSLELQETQY
V gene: TRBV7-3

CDR3 protein: ASSFRRSGQETQY
V gene: TRBV7-7

CDR3 protein: ASSLALDGYT
V gene: TRBV7-9

CDR3 protein: ASRPRQGGGGELF
V gene: TRBV27

CDR3 protein: ASSLASVGSKNIQY
V gene: TRBV5-1

CDR3 protein: ASSVTSGNLNEQF
V gene: TRBV9

CDR3 protein: ASRGGDGEQY
V gene: TRBV4-1

CDR3 protein: ASSIWGPLNYGYT
V gene: TRBV19

CDR3 protein: ASSIQGAPGELF
V gene: TRBV7-3

CDR3 protein: ASSRSGTGSNTGELF
V gene: TRBV7-2

CDR3 protein: ASSVRQAMSGAF
V gene: TRBV25-1

CDR3 protein: AGSTLYEQY
V gene: TRBV6-1

CDR3 protein: ASSSELAGGPYEQY
V gene: TRBV5-6

CDR3 protein: ASTEGVEKLF
V gene: TRBV6-1

CDR3 protein: ASSQGWGSNQPQH
V gene: TRBV7-2

CDR3 protein: SVRTRVYPYEQY
V gene: TRBV29-1

CDR3 protein: ASSYPTRYEAF
V gene: TRBV6-5

CDR3 protein: ASSGGILRDQDQPQH
V gene: TRBV10-2

CDR3 protein: ASSYLKQSFNYGYT
V gene: TRBV6-5

CDR3 protein: ASGQARYRQDRVYGYT
V gene: TRBV4-1

CDR3 protein: ASSLLEVPTSGYT
V gene: TRBV5-1

CDR3 protein: ASTEDNMNTEAF
V gene: TRBV6-6

CDR3 protein: ASSLSGRGRTGELF
V gene: TRBV5-6